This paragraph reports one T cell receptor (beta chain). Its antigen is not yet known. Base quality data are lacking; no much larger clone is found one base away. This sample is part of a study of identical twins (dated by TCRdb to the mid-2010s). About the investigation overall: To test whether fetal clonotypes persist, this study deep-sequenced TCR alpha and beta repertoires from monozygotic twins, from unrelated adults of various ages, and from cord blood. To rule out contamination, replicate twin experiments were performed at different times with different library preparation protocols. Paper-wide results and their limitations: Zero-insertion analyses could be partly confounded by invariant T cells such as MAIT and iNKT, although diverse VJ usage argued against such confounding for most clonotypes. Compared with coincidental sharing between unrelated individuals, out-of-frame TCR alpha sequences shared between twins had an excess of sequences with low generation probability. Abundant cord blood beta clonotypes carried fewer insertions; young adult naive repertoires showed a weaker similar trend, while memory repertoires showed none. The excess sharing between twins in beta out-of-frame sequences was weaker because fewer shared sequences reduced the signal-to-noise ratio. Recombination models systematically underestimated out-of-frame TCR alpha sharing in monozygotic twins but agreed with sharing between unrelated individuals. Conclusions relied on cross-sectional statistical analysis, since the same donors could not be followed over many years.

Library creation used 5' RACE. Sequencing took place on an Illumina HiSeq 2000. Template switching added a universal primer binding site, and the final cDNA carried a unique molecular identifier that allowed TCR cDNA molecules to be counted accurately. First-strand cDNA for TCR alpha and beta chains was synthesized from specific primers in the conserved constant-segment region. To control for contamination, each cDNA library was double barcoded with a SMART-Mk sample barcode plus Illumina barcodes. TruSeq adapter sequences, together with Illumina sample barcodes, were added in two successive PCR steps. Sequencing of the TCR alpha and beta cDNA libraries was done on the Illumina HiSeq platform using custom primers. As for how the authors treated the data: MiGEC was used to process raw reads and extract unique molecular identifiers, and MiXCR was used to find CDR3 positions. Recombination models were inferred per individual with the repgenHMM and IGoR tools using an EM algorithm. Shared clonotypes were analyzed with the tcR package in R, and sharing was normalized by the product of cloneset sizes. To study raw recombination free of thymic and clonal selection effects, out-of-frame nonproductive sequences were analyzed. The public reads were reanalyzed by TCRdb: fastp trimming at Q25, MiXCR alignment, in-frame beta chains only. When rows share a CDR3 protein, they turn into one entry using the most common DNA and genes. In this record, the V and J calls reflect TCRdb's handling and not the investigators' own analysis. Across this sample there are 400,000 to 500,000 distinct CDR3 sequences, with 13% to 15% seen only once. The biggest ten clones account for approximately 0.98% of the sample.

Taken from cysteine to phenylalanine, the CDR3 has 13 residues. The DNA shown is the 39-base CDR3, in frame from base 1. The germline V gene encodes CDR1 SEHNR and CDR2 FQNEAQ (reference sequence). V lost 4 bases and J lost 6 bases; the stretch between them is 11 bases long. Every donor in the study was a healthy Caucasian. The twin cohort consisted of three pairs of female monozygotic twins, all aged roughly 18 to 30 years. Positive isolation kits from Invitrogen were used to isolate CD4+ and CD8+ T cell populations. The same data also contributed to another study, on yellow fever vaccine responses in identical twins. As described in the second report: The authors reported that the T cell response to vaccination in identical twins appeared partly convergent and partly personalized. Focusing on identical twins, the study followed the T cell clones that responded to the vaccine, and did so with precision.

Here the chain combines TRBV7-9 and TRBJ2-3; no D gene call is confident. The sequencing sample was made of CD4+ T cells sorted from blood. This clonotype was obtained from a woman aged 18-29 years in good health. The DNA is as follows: TGTGCCAGCAGCTCCAGACAACCGGATACGCAGTATTTT. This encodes CASSSRQPDTQYF.